These 30 T cell receptor beta chains share one sample of origin, sequenced in a study of siplizumab effects on memory and regulatory T cells. Using immunoSEQ multiplex PCR, the repertoire was profiled, and TCRdb retains in-frame clones only, with some absent. The table has roughly 60,000 clones, approximately 93% seen once. The sample taken for sequencing was CD8+ T cells sorted from blood. The receptors shown here come from a human donor in good health.

The rearrangement uses TRBV2 and TRBJ2-7; TRBD2 agrees at 16 bases. Trimming took 4 bases from V and 3 from J; bases not matched to a gene: 6. Germline V gene sequence: CDR1 SNHLY, CDR2 FYNNEI. CDR3 length: 17 residues. This CDR3 is CASSAGTSGRANYEQYF. CDR3 DNA sequence: TGTGCCAGCAGTGCTGGGACTAGCGGGAGGGCCAACTACGAGCAGTACTTC.

The chain couples TRBV2 to TRBJ2-1; D gene unclear. Trimming shortened V by 7 bases and J by 5 bases, and 6 bases separated the two germline ends. The CDR3 length is 11 residues. Germline CDR1 is SNHLY and CDR2 is FYNNEI. The CDR3 loop reads CASKPDNEQFF. The CDR3, as DNA: TGTGCCAGCAAACCAGACAATGAGCAGTTCTTC.

J is TRBJ2-3 and V is TRBV2; D is uncertain. The CDR3 is made up of 13 amino acids. V lost 2 bases and J lost 4, with 7 bases in between. The germline gives CDR1 SNHLY, CDR2 FYNNEI. The CDR3 loop is CASSEIPPDTQYF. The CDR3 DNA sequence: TGTGCCAGCAGTGAAATACCTCCAGATACGCAGTATTTT.

The genes are TRBV30 and TRBJ2-1; either TRBD1 or TRBD2 may supply D (5 bases each). V was clipped by 5 bases and J by 15 bases, with 17 bases between them. CDR1 and CDR2 from the germline V gene are GTSNPN and SVGIG (reference sequence). This CDR3 has 11 residues. CDR3 loop: CAWGGQGRPFF. CDR3 nucleotide sequence: TGTGCCTGGGGAGGTCAGGGCCGGCCGTTCTTC.

The rearrangement links TRBV10-2 to TRBJ2-2, with D unresolved. Germline CDR1 reads WSHSY; CDR2 reads SAAADI. There are 14 residues in the CDR3. Trimming removed 5 bases from V and 4 bases from J, with 11 bases in between. The CDR3 DNA reads as TGCGCCAGCAGTCAAACTAAGGTCACCGGGGAGCTGTTTTTT. This gives the protein CASSQTKVTGELFF.

The chain combines TRBV29-1 with TRBJ1-2, with no clear D. V lost 4 bases and J 4 bases, leaving 10 bases between the germline ends. Germline-derived CDR1 and CDR2 are SQVTM and ANQGSEA. This CDR3 is 12 amino acids long. The CDR3 nucleotides read TGCAGCGTTGTTGGGGAGTCCTATGGCTACACCTTC. As protein: CSVVGESYGYTF. Using reference TRBV29-1 and TRBJ1-2 for the parts outside the CDR3, the full variable domain is SAVISQKPSRDICQRGTSLTIQCQVDSQVTMMFWYRQQPGQSLTLIATANQGSEATYESGFVIDKFPISRPNLTFSTLTVSNMSPEDSSIYLCSVVGESYGYTFGSGTRLTVV.

The chain employs TRBV30 and TRBJ2-7; 11 bases agree with TRBD1. The CDR3 spans 13 residues. Germline loops: CDR1 GTSNPN, CDR2 SVGIG (reference sequence). The V and J ends lost 6 bases and 4 bases, in that order; junction bases with no gene match: 5. The CDR3 loop is CACQDRGLYEQYF. The CDR3 DNA reads as TGTGCCTGCCAGGACAGGGGGCTGTACGAGCAGTACTTC.

The V call is TRBV4-3, the J call TRBJ2-5, with D perhaps being TRBD1 or TRBD2 (6 bases each). CDR1 and CDR2 from the germline V gene are LGHNA and YSLEER. The CDR3 sequence is 15 residues long. Trimming shortened V by 0 bases and J by 4 bases, and 12 bases separated the two germline ends. For the CDR3, the DNA is TGCGCCAGCAGCCAAGAAAGAGGGGGAGGAGAGACCCAGTACTTC. Protein sequence: CASSQERGGGETQYF.

This clone has a single count. This chain uses TRBV6-1 with TRBJ1-5; possibly TRBD1 for D (5 bases). There are 15 residues in the CDR3. Germline lookup yields CDR1 MNHNS and CDR2 SASEGT. V lost 3 bases to trimming and J lost 1 base, with 10 bases between them. CDR3 in amino acids: CASSEGTESNQPQHF. CDR3 coding DNA: TGTGCCAGCAGTGAGGGGACGGAGAGCAATCAGCCCCAGCATTTT.

The rearrangement uses TRBV21-1 and TRBJ2-3. TRBV21-1 counts as a pseudogene. The CDR3 runs 15 residues. The CDR3 protein is CASTSGGGPGDTQYF. CDR3 nucleotides: TGTGCCAGCACCTCAGGGGGAGGGCCCGGGGATACGCAGTATTTT.

The rearrangement links TRBV19 to TRBJ2-1, with D hard to call. In germline, CDR1 is LNHDA, CDR2 SQIVND (reference sequence). The CDR3 loop spans 14 amino acids. V lost 3 bases and J 7 bases, leaving 13 bases between the germline ends. Written as DNA, the CDR3 is TGTGCCAGTAGTATTTCCTCTCCTCCGAATGAGCAGTTCTTC. It specifies CASSISSPPNEQFF.

The chain couples TRBV13 to TRBJ2-5; 13 bases fit TRBD2. Germline values: CDR1 PRHDT, CDR2 FYEKMQ (reference sequence). Trimming at V came to 5 bases and at J to 5 bases, leaving 8 bases not matched to a gene. CDR3 size: 16 residues. The CDR3 coding sequence is TGTGCCAGCAGCCAAGGGGGACTAGCGGGAACTGAGACCCAGTACTTC. Translated, it gives CASSQGGLAGTETQYF.

This chain connects TRBV7-9 to TRBJ2-3; 7 bases map to TRBD2. Losses at the gene ends were 5 bases for V and 1 base for J; bases not matched to a gene: 6. Germline V gene lookup returns CDR1 SEHNR and CDR2 FQNEAQ (reference sequence). The CDR3 covers 15 residues. The CDR3 coding sequence is TGTGCCAGCAGCCGGTTAGCGGGTCGCACAGATACGCAGTATTTT. Its translation is CASSRLAGRTDTQYF. Based on the CDR3 plus reference TRBV7-9 and TRBJ2-3, the full variable domain is DTGVSQNPRHKITKRGQNVTFRCDPISEHNRLYWYRQTLGQGPEFLTYFQNEAQLEKSRLLSDRFSAERPKGSFSTLEIQRTEQGDSAMYLCASSRLAGRTDTQYFGPGTRLTVL.

CDR3 DNA sequence: TGTGCCAGCAGCCCGATCGGGCTTAACACCATATATTTT. It codes for CASSPIGLNTIYF. The chain employs TRBV5-6 and TRBJ1-3; D uncertain. Trimming left V 4 bases short and J 7 bases short, with 12 bases between. The CDR3 runs 13 residues. Per the germline V gene, CDR1 is SGHDT and CDR2 is YYEEEE.

The rearrangement joins TRBV5-1 to TRBJ1-1; D not resolved. In germline, CDR1 is SGHRS, CDR2 YFSETQ. The CDR3 runs to 13 residues. V gave up 0 bases and J gave up 4 bases, with 7 bases separating them. The CDR3, as DNA: TGCGCCAGCAGCTTGGGGAGGGTCACTGAAGCTTTCTTT. It translates to CASSLGRVTEAFF.

V gene TRBV28 combines with J gene TRBJ1-2; the D is unclear. The CDR3 sequence is 17 residues long. V lost 5 bases to trimming and J lost 0 bases, with 19 bases between them. Germline V gene lookup returns CDR1 MDHEN and CDR2 SYDVKM. For the CDR3, the DNA is TGTGCCAGCAGTCCTTTAAATCCGGGCCCAGCTAACTATGGCTACACCTTC. Translating it yields CASSPLNPGPANYGYTF.

The chain has TRBV5-1 and TRBJ2-1, with D possibly TRBD2 on 6 matching bases. Germline loops: CDR1 SGHRS, CDR2 YFSETQ. The CDR3 contains 14 residues. V was shortened by 1 base and J by 4 bases, with 9 bases between the two germline ends. The CDR3 region is CASSLSGPYNEQFF. CDR3 nucleotide sequence: TGCGCCAGCAGCTTGAGCGGGCCGTACAATGAGCAGTTCTTC.

The V call is TRBV29-1, the J call TRBJ2-7, with TRBD2 identical over 9 bases. The germline CDR1 and CDR2 sequences are SQVTM and ANQGSEA. CDR3 length: 13 residues. The V and J ends lost 1 base and 5 bases, in that order; junction bases with no gene match: 3. The CDR3 is CSVEVTSGDEQYF. Written as DNA, the CDR3 is TGCAGCGTTGAAGTGACTAGCGGAGACGAGCAGTACTTC.

This clone was detected only once. This chain joins TRBV10-3 and TRBJ2-1; 13 bases align to TRBD2. CDR1 is ENHRY and CDR2 is SYGVKD in the germline V gene. Trimming took 1 base from V and 2 from J; bases not matched to a gene: 14. The CDR3 is made up of 21 amino acids. CDR3 residues: CAISEWTSGLAGTSTYNEQFF. The DNA for the CDR3 is TGTGCCATCAGTGAGTGGACTTCGGGACTAGCGGGGACCAGCACCTACAATGAGCAGTTCTTC.

The rearrangement links TRBV28 to TRBJ2-5, with D tentatively TRBD1 (6 bases). The J call may be wrong; the DNA end is better matched by TRBJ2-7. Germline V lookup: CDR1 MDHEN, CDR2 SYDVKM. The CDR3 contains 14 residues. The CDR3 coding sequence is TGTGCCAGCAGTTTTCCTGGACAGTATTACGAGCAGTACTTC. This encodes CASSFPGQYYEQYF.

The chain is built from TRBV9 and TRBJ2-2; tentative D call: TRBD1 (6 bases). Trimming stripped 0 bases from V and 1 base from J, with 7 bases between. The germline CDR1 and CDR2 sequences are SGDLS and YYNGEE. The CDR3 loop spans 15 amino acids. CDR3 residues: CASSVGQENTGELFF. CDR3 in DNA: TGTGCCAGCAGCGTAGGACAGGAGAACACCGGGGAGCTGTTTTTT.

V gene TRBV11-3 combines with J gene TRBJ1-1; D may be TRBD1 (5 bases). The V and J ends lost 5 bases and 3 bases respectively, with 10 bases between them. CDR1 and CDR2 (germline): SGHNT, YENEEA. The CDR3 covers 13 residues. The CDR3: CASSQDSYTEAFF. The CDR3 coding sequence is TGTGCCAGCAGCCAAGACAGCTACACTGAAGCTTTCTTT.

This chain connects TRBV29-1 to TRBJ2-6; D gene uncertain. The germline CDR1 and CDR2 sequences are SQVTM and ANQGSEA. The V and J ends lost 2 bases and 2 bases respectively, with 4 bases between them. CDR3 length: 13 residues. In DNA form, the CDR3 reads TGCAGCGTTGAAAGACCTGGGGCCAACGTCCTGACTTTC. Protein: CSVERPGANVLTF.

The chain carries TRBV18 and TRBJ2-7, with 10 bases identical to TRBD1. The CDR3 sequence is 14 residues long. Germline V lookup: CDR1 KGHSH, CDR2 LQKENI. Losses at the gene ends were 5 bases for V and 2 bases for J; bases not matched to a gene: 3. The CDR3 DNA sequence: TGTGCCAGCTCAGGGACAGGGGACCCCTACGAGCAGTACTTC. Translating gives CASSGTGDPYEQYF.

The chain couples TRBV2 to TRBJ1-5; 9 bases line up with TRBD1. CDR3 size: 13 residues. Germline V gives CDR1 SNHLY, CDR2 FYNNEI. V was pared by 6 bases and J by 6 bases, with 3 bases of the junction left unmatched. This CDR3 is CASRGQGSQPQHF. The CDR3 nucleotides are TGTGCCAGCAGGGGACAGGGAAGTCAGCCCCAGCATTTT. The entire variable domain, with the rest obtained from reference TRBV2 and TRBJ1-5, is as follows: EPEVTQTPSHQVTQMGQEVILRCVPISNHLYFYWYRQILGQKVEFLVSFYNNEISEKSEIFDDQFSVERPDGSNFTLKIRSTKLEDSAMYFCASRGQGSQPQHFGDGTRLSIL.

The V call is TRBV7-3, the J call TRBJ2-2; the D is unclear. Germline loops: CDR1 SGHTA, CDR2 FQGTGA. Deletions cut 1 base from V and 7 bases from J, with 1 base between. The length of the CDR3 is 11 residues. The CDR3 DNA sequence: TGTGCCAGCAGCTTAAACGGGGAGCTGTTTTTT. Protein sequence: CASSLNGELFF.

V and J are TRBV27 and TRBJ2-1, with D hard to call. The ends were cut back, 6 bases at V and 4 bases at J, with 10 bases in the middle. CDR3 length: 13 amino acids. Germline CDR1 is MNHEY and CDR2 is SMNVEV (reference sequence). The CDR3 sequence: CASSDTEYNEQFF. The CDR3 bases are TGTGCCAGCAGCGACACGGAATACAATGAGCAGTTCTTC.

CDR3 sequence (DNA): TGTGCCAGCAGTTTAGACGGACCCTACGAGCAGTACTTC. Its translation is CASSLDGPYEQYF. V is TRBV27 and J is TRBJ2-7; D unclear. The CDR3 sequence is 13 residues long. V was shortened by 2 bases and J by 2 bases, with 7 bases between the two germline ends. The V gene's germline CDR1 is MNHEY and CDR2 SMNVEV (reference sequence).

The chain links TRBV7-8 to TRBJ1-1, with TRBD1 as a possible D gene (6 bases). Germline V gene data show CDR1 as SGHVS and CDR2 as FQNEAQ. This CDR3 comprises 14 residues. The V gene lost 5 bases and the J gene lost 4 bases, with 14 bases spanning the gap. The CDR3 DNA follows: TGTGCCAGCAGCCCCGGTAGGGGGGGCACTGAAGCTTTCTTT. This gives the protein CASSPGRGGTEAFF.

The gene calls are TRBV14 and TRBJ1-5; D unresolved. V lost 0 bases and J lost 5, with 5 bases in between. Germline assignment: CDR1 SGHDN and CDR2 FVKESK. The CDR3 is 13 residues long. The DNA for the CDR3 is TGTGCCAGCAGCCAAGACTCGGATCAGCCCCAGCATTTT. It codes for CASSQDSDQPQHF.